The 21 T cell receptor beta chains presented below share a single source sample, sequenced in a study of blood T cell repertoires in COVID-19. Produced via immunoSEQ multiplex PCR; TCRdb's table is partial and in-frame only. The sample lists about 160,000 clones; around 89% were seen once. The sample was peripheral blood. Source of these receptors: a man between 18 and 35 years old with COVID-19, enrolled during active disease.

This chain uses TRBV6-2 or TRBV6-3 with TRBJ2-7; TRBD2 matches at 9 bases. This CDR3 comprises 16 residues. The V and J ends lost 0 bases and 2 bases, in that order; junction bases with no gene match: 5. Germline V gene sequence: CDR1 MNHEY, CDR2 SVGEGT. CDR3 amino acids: CASSYSASGTPYEQYF. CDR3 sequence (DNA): TGTGCCAGCAGTTACTCAGCTAGCGGGACGCCCTACGAGCAGTACTTC.

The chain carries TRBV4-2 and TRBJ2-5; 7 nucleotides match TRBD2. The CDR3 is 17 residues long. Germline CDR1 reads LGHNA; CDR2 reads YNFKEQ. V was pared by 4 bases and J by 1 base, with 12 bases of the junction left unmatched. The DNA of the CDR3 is TGTGCCAGCAGCCCCGGGGGTAGCGGGTCGTTCCAAGAGACCCAGTACTTC. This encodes CASSPGGSGSFQETQYF.

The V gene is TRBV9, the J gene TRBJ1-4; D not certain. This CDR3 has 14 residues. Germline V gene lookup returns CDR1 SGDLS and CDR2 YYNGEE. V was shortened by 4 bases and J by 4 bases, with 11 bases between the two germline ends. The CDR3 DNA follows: TGTGCCAGCAGCCCCCGGGCGGGTAATGAAAAACTGTTTTTT. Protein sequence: CASSPRAGNEKLFF.

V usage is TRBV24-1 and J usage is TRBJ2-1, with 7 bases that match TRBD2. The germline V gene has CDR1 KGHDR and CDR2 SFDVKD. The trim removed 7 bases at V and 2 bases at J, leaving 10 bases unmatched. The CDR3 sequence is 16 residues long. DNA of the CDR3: TGTGCCACCAGCCCCCCCCCTGCGGGAGCCTACAATGAGCAGTTCTTC. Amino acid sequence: CATSPPPAGAYNEQFF.

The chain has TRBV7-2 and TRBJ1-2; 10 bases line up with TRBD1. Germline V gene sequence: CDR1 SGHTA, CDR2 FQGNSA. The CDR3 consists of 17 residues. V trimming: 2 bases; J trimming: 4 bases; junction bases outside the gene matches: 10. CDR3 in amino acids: CASSLNARGQGFYGYTF. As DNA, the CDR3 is TGTGCCAGCAGCTTAAATGCCCGGGGACAGGGGTTCTATGGCTACACCTTC. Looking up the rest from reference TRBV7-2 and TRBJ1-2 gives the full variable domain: GAGVSQSPSNKVTEKGKDVELRCDPISGHTALYWYRQSLGQGLEFLIYFQGNSAPDKSGLPSDRFSAERTGGSVSTLTIQRTQQEDSAVYLCASSLNARGQGFYGYTFGSGTRLTVV.

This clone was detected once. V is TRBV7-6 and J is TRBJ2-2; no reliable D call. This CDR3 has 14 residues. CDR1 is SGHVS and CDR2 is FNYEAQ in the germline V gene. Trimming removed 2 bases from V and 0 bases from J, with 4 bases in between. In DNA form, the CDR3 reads TGTGCCAGCAGCTTAATCGCGAACACCGGGGAGCTGTTTTTT. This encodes CASSLIANTGELFF.

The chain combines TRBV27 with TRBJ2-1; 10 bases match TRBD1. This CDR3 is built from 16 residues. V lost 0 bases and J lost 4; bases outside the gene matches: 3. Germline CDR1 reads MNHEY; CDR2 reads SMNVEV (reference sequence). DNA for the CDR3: TGTGCCAGCAGTTTATCCGGGACAGGGGTTTACAATGAGCAGTTCTTC. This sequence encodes CASSLSGTGVYNEQFF.

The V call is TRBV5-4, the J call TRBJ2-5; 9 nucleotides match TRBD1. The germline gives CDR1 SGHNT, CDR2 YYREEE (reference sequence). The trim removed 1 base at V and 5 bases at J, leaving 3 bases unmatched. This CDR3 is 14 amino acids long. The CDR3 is CASSLTTGGETQYF. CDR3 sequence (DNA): TGTGCCAGCAGCTTGACGACAGGGGGTGAGACCCAGTACTTC. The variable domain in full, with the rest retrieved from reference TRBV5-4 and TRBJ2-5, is ETGVTQSPTHLIKTRGQQVTLRCSSQSGHNTVSWYQQALGQGPQFIFQYYREEENGRGNFPPRFSGLQFPNYSSELNVNALELDDSALYLCASSLTTGGETQYFGPGTRLLVL.

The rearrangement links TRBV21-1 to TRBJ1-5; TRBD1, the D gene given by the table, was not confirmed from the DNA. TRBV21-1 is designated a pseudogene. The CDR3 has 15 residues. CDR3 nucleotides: TGTGCCAGCAGCAGAAGGGACAGAGAGGTTCAGCCCCAGCATTTT. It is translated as CASSRRDREVQPQHF.

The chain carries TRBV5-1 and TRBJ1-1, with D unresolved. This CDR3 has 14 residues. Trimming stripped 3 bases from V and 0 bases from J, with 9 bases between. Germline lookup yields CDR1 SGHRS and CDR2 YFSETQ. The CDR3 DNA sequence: TGCGCCAGCAGCTGGCGGTCGATGAACACTGAAGCTTTCTTT. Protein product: CASSWRSMNTEAFF.

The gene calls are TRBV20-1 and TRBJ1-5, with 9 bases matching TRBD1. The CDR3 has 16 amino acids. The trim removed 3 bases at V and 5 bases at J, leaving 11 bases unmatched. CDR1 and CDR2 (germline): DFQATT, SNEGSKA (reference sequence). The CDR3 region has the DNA TGCAGTGCTAGTGCCACGGGACAGGGAGGGTATCAGCCCCAGCATTTT. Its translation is CSASATGQGGYQPQHF.

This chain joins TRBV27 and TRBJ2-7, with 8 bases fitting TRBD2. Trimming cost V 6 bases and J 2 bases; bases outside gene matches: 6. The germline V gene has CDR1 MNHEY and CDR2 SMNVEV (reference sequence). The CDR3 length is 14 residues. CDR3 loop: CASRKRERAYEQYF. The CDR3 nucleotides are TGTGCCAGCAGGAAGCGGGAGCGGGCCTACGAGCAGTACTTC.

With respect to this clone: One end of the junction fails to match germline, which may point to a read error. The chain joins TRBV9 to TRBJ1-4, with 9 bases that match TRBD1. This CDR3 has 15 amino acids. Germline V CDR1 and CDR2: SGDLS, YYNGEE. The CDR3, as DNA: TGTGCCAGCAGCCCCACCGGGACAGGGAATGAAAAACTGCTTTTT. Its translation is CASSPTGTGNEKLLF.

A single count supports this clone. The CDR3 DNA follows: TGTGCCAGCAGCCTTACAGGGTCGGGGGAGACCCAGTACTTC. Translation: CASSLTGSGETQYF. The chain carries TRBV5-4 and TRBJ2-5, with TRBD1 as a possible D gene (6 bases). Trimming left V 4 bases short and J 5 bases short, with 15 bases between. The CDR3 is 14 residues long. Germline CDR1 reads SGHNT; CDR2 reads YYREEE (reference sequence).

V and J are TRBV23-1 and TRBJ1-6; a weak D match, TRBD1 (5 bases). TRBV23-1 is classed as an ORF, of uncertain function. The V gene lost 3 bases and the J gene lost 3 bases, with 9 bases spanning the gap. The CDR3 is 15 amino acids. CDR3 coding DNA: TGCGCCAGCAGTCAGGGGGACTTCTATAATTCACCCCTCCACTTT. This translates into CASSQGDFYNSPLHF.

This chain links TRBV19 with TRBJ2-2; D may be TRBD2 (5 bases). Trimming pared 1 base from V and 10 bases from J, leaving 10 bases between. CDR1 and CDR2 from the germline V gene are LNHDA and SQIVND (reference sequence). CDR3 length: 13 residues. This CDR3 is CASSIASWVELFF. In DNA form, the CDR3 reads TGTGCCAGTAGTATAGCTAGCTGGGTGGAGCTGTTTTTT.

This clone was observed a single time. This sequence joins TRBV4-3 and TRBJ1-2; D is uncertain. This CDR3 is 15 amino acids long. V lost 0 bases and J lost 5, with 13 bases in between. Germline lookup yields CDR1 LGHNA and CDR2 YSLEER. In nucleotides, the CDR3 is TGCGCCAGCAGCCAAGATCTTGAACAGTCTTATGGCTACACCTTC. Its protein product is CASSQDLEQSYGYTF.

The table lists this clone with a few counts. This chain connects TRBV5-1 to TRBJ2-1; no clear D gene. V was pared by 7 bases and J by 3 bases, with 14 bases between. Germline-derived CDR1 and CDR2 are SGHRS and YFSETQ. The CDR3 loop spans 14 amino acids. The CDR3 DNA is TGCGCCAGCTCCCCGTTGGCAGGCTACAATGAGCAGTTCTTC. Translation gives CASSPLAGYNEQFF.

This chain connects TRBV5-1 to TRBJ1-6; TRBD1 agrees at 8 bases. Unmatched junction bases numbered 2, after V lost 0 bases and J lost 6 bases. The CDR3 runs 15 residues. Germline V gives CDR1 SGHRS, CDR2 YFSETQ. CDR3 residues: CASSLGQGFNSPLHF. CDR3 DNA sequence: TGCGCCAGCAGCTTGGGACAGGGGTTTAATTCACCCCTCCACTTT.

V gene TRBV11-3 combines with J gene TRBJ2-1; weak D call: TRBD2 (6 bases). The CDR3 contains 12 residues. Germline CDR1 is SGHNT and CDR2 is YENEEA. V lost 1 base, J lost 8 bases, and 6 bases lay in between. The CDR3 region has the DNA TGTGCCAGCAGCTTAGCGGGGGATGAGCAGTTCTTC. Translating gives CASSLAGDEQFF.

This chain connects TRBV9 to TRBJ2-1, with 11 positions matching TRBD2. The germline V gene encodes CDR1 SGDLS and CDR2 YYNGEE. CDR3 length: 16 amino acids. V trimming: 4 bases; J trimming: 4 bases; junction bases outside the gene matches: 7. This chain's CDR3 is CASSLLSGGAYNEQFF. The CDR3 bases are TGTGCCAGCAGCCTCCTTAGCGGGGGGGCGTACAATGAGCAGTTCTTC.